The next 32 T cell receptor beta chains were all read from a single sample in a study of blood T cell repertoires in COVID-19. TCRdb keeps only in-frame clones here, not all; method: immunoSEQ multiplex PCR. The data show about 80,000 clones, with almost 85% seen just once and about a fifth held by the top ten. The sequenced sample was peripheral blood. The receptors here all came from a human donor in a cohort sampled during active COVID-19.

This sequence joins TRBV19 and TRBJ2-4; the match to TRBD1 covers 9 bases. The CDR3 totals 15 residues. Germline V gene lookup returns CDR1 LNHDA and CDR2 SQIVND (reference sequence). Trimming removed 5 bases from V and 10 bases from J; junction bases left unmatched: 12. CDR3 amino acids: CASSSTGTGHFIQYF. The CDR3 nucleotides read TGTGCCAGTAGTTCGACCGGGACAGGGCATTTTATTCAGTACTTC.

The chain is built from TRBV7-8 and TRBJ2-7; 8 nucleotides agree with TRBD1. Trimming took 7 bases from V and 7 from J; bases not matched to a gene: 18. Germline CDR1 reads SGHVS; CDR2 reads FQNEAQ. This CDR3 spans 16 amino acids. CDR3 bases: TGTGCCAGCACCACCTACACCGGGCAGGGGGCAGGGGAGCAGTACTTC. It is translated as CASTTYTGQGAGEQYF.

This rearrangement joins TRBV7-2 to TRBJ2-7; 10 bases are a match to TRBD2. The germline V gene encodes CDR1 SGHTA and CDR2 FQGNSA. Trimming took 7 bases from V and 2 from J; bases not matched to a gene: 5. The CDR3 has 14 amino acids. The CDR3 DNA sequence: TGTGCCAGCACCCGGACTAGCGGTACCTACGAGCAGTACTTC. It yields the protein CASTRTSGTYEQYF.

The chain links TRBV6-5 to TRBJ1-2, with 7 bases aligning to TRBD1. CDR1 and CDR2 from the germline V gene are MNHEY and SVGAGI. The CDR3 has 14 amino acids. Losses at the gene ends were 5 bases for V and 3 bases for J; bases not matched to a gene: 6. CDR3 in amino acids: CASSQQGIDYGYTF. The CDR3 region has the DNA TGTGCCAGCAGTCAACAGGGGATTGACTATGGCTACACCTTC.

V gene TRBV28 combines with J gene TRBJ2-1; 8 nucleotides agree with TRBD2. The junction had 9 bases not matched to a gene; V was cut back by 5 bases and J by 6 bases. The CDR3 length is 15 residues. The germline CDR1 and CDR2 sequences are MDHEN and SYDVKM. CDR3 sequence: CASSTRRGALNEQFF. The DNA for the CDR3 is TGTGCCAGCAGTACCCGGCGGGGGGCCCTCAATGAGCAGTTCTTC.

V usage is TRBV28 and J usage is TRBJ1-4; no definite D call. The germline V gene has CDR1 MDHEN and CDR2 SYDVKM. This CDR3 has 11 amino acids. Trimming removed 4 bases at V and 6 bases at J, with 3 bases between. This CDR3 is CASSSYEKLFF. DNA for the CDR3: TGTGCCAGCAGTTCCTATGAAAAACTGTTTTTT.

The CDR3 bases are TGTGCCAGCAGTGAATGGGCCGGGACAGCGAACACCGGGGAGCTGTTTTTT. It codes for CASSEWAGTANTGELFF. The chain recombines TRBV25-1 with TRBJ2-2; 7 bases map to TRBD1. V was pared by 1 base and J by 0 bases, with 5 bases of the junction left unmatched. The length of the CDR3 is 17 residues. CDR1 is MGHDK and CDR2 is SYGVNS in the germline V gene.

Here the CDR3 reads CASSQTAQGSTYEQYF. CDR3 nucleotide sequence: TGTGCCAGCTCACAAACCGCACAGGGGTCAACCTACGAGCAGTACTTC. V is TRBV18 and J is TRBJ2-7; 7 bases are shared with TRBD1. CDR3 length equals 16 residues. Germline-derived CDR1 and CDR2 are KGHSH and LQKENI. V dropped 4 bases and J dropped 2; count of bases not matched to a gene: 11.

The rearrangement links TRBV9 to TRBJ1-2; D not certain. The CDR3 consists of 15 residues. V lost 0 bases to trimming and J lost 4 bases, with 13 bases between them. Looked up from germline, CDR1 is SGDLS and CDR2 is YYNGEE. Here the CDR3 DNA reads TGTGCCAGCAGCGTAGATCTAGGGAGGAGCTATGGCTACACCTTC. Translated: CASSVDLGRSYGYTF.

V gene TRBV5-1 combines with J gene TRBJ1-2; 7 nucleotides agree with TRBD1. J was trimmed by 3 bases and V by 0 bases; bases with no gene match: 2. The CDR3 length is 14 residues. Germline CDR1 SGHRS, CDR2 YFSETQ. CDR3: CASSLVTGDYGYTF. The CDR3 DNA reads as TGCGCCAGCAGCTTGGTTACAGGGGACTATGGCTACACCTTC.

V usage is TRBV28 and J usage is TRBJ2-7; a possible D gene is TRBD2 (6 bases). This CDR3 region has 14 residues. Germline V gene lookup returns CDR1 MDHEN and CDR2 SYDVKM. V shed 2 bases and J shed 6 bases, with 14 bases lying between them. The CDR3 bases are TGTGCCAGCAGTTTAGTCCGTCGGGGGAGCGAGCAGTACTTC. Translation: CASSLVRRGSEQYF. Together with reference TRBV28 and TRBJ2-7, the CDR3 gives the full variable domain: DVKVTQSSRYLVKRTGEKVFLECVQDMDHENMFWYRQDPGLGLRLIYFSYDVKMKEKGDIPEGYSVSREKKERFSLILESASTNQTSMYLCASSLVRRGSEQYFGPGTRLTVT.

There are a few counts of this clone. The chain uses TRBV7-9 and TRBJ1-3; 7 bases match TRBD1. The V gene end was trimmed by 5 bases and the J gene end by 3 bases; junction bases not matched to a gene: 7. The CDR3 runs to 15 residues. The germline V gene encodes CDR1 SEHNR and CDR2 FQNEAQ (reference sequence). CDR3 bases: TGTGCCAGCAGCCCTACAGGGGCTTATGGAAACACCATATATTTT. Its translation is CASSPTGAYGNTIYF.

CDR3 sequence reads: CASSSGQNTDTQYF. The CDR3 coding sequence is TGCGCCAGCAGCTCAGGACAGAACACAGATACGCAGTATTTT. The rearrangement joins TRBV5-1 to TRBJ2-3; possibly TRBD1 for D (6 bases). The germline V gene has CDR1 SGHRS and CDR2 YFSETQ. The germline V and J ends were trimmed by 3 bases and 2 bases, with 10 bases remaining between them. CDR3 length: 14 residues.

The rearrangement uses TRBV9 and TRBJ1-4; no definite D call. The CDR3 runs to 13 residues. Between the trimmed V and J ends, which lost 0 bases and 4 bases, there was a span of 4 bases. Germline CDR1 and CDR2: SGDLS and YYNGEE. In nucleotides, the CDR3 is TGTGCCAGCAGCGTAGCGGTTAATGAAAAACTGTTTTTT. Residues: CASSVAVNEKLFF. The full variable domain, its missing parts supplied by reference TRBV9 and TRBJ1-4, is DSGVTQTPKHLITATGQRVTLRCSPRSGDLSVYWYQQSLDQGLQFLIQYYNGEERAKGNILERFSAQQFPDLHSELNLSSLELGDSALYFCASSVAVNEKLFFGSGTQLSVL.

The sample holds one count of this clone. The chain links TRBV6-2 or TRBV6-3 to TRBJ1-2; D gene ambiguous. V was trimmed by 2 bases and J by 8 bases, leaving 12 bases between them. This CDR3 comprises 13 residues. Per germline, CDR1 MNHEY and CDR2 SVGEGT. CDR3 sequence (DNA): TGTGCCAGCAGTTACGCCGGGGTGTACGGCTACACCTTC. It encodes CASSYAGVYGYTF.

The chain recombines TRBV24-1 with TRBJ1-2; TRBD1 matches at 9 bases. Germline CDR1 and CDR2: KGHDR and SFDVKD. This CDR3 region has 14 residues. V was clipped by 4 bases and J by 2 bases; unmatched bases: 1. The CDR3 bases are TGTGCCACCAGTGAGGGGACAGGGAACTATGGCTACACCTTC. Its protein is CATSEGTGNYGYTF.

The chain links TRBV19 to TRBJ1-5; D is perhaps TRBD1 (5 bases). The germline V gene encodes CDR1 LNHDA and CDR2 SQIVND (reference sequence). V was cut by 5 bases and J by 2 bases, with 13 bases left in between. The CDR3 is 15 amino acids. The CDR3 sequence: CASSGQGVGNQPQHF. CDR3 bases: TGTGCCAGTAGTGGGCAAGGGGTTGGCAATCAGCCCCAGCATTTT.

J is TRBJ2-5 and V is TRBV19; tentative D call: TRBD2 (6 bases). The CDR3 covers 16 residues. Germline lookup yields CDR1 LNHDA and CDR2 SQIVND (reference sequence). V lost 3 bases and J 5 bases, leaving 19 bases between the germline ends. CDR3 amino acids: CASSMGGQPLGETQYF. CDR3 DNA: TGTGCCAGTAGTATGGGAGGACAACCATTAGGGGAGACCCAGTACTTC.

V and J are TRBV7-2 and TRBJ2-2; tentatively, D is TRBD2 (5 bases). CDR1 is SGHTA, CDR2 FQGNSA, per germline. V was clipped by 2 bases and J by 7 bases, with 14 bases between them. CDR3 length equals 15 residues. In nucleotides, the CDR3 is TGTGCCAGCAGCTTATGGGCTAGCATCGGCGGGGAGCTGTTTTTT. Amino acids: CASSLWASIGGELFF. Supplemented by reference TRBV7-2 and TRBJ2-2, the full variable domain reads GAGVSQSPSNKVTEKGKDVELRCDPISGHTALYWYRQSLGQGLEFLIYFQGNSAPDKSGLPSDRFSAERTGGSVSTLTIQRTQQEDSAVYLCASSLWASIGGELFFGEGSRLTVL.

This sequence joins TRBV28 and TRBJ2-1; D possibly corresponds to TRBD2 (6 bases). V was cut by 4 bases and J by 9 bases, with 10 bases left in between. The CDR3 sequence is 12 residues long. In germline, CDR1 is MDHEN, CDR2 SYDVKM. Here the CDR3 reads CASSSRAGEQFF. CDR3 bases: TGTGCCAGCAGTTCGCGAGCGGGTGAGCAGTTCTTC.

The chain combines TRBV5-6 with TRBJ2-7; D is possibly TRBD1 (5 bases). Germline-derived CDR1 and CDR2 are SGHDT and YYEEEE. The CDR3 loop spans 17 amino acids. Trimming shortened V by 4 bases and J by 3 bases, and 23 bases separated the two germline ends. CDR3 DNA sequence: TGTGCCAGCAGCCCAATACGGGTGGGAAGGGGTAACTACGAGCAGTACTTC. This encodes CASSPIRVGRGNYEQYF.

The chain recombines TRBV11-2 with TRBJ2-5; the match to TRBD1 covers 10 bases. Trimming at V came to 1 base and at J to 9 bases, leaving 5 bases not matched to a gene. Germline V CDR1 and CDR2: SGHAT, FQNNGV. This CDR3 spans 14 amino acids. DNA for the CDR3: TGTGCCAGCAGCTTAGGACAGGGGGCAAGGGCCCAGTACTTC. It yields the protein CASSLGQGARAQYF.

This chain links TRBV24-1 with TRBJ1-5; D call uncertain. Deletions cut 3 bases from V and 7 bases from J, with 12 bases between. The V gene's germline CDR1 is KGHDR and CDR2 SFDVKD. The CDR3 is 14 amino acids. CDR3 nucleotides: TGTGCCACCAGTGATCCCCTCGCCGGGCAGCCCCAGCATTTT. Amino acid sequence: CATSDPLAGQPQHF.

V and J are TRBV19 and TRBJ2-3; tentative D call: TRBD1 (5 bases). The germline V gene has CDR1 LNHDA and CDR2 SQIVND (reference sequence). V was cut by 6 bases and J by 3 bases, with 16 bases left in between. This CDR3 is 15 amino acids long. This CDR3 reads CASSRERAFTDTQYF. The CDR3 bases are TGTGCCAGTAGCAGGGAAAGGGCTTTTACAGATACGCAGTATTTT.

This clone was recorded a few times. The chain links TRBV2 to TRBJ2-7, with 9 nucleotides matching TRBD1. Germline V gene lookup returns CDR1 SNHLY and CDR2 FYNNEI. CDR3 length: 15 residues. V gave up 6 bases and J gave up 3 bases; unmatched junction bases: 9. CDR3 protein: CASRSGTGFFYEQYF. For the CDR3, the DNA is TGTGCCAGCAGGTCCGGGACAGGGTTTTTCTACGAGCAGTACTTC.

J is TRBJ2-3 and V is TRBV19; D not certain. The CDR3 sequence is 14 residues long. The V gene lost 5 bases and the J gene lost 10 bases, with 19 bases spanning the gap. The germline V gene has CDR1 LNHDA and CDR2 SQIVND (reference sequence). The CDR3 region is CASSYLTRGDPQYF. The CDR3 DNA sequence: TGTGCCAGTAGTTACCTGACCCGTGGAGACCCGCAGTATTTT.

The genes are TRBV14 and TRBJ1-3; no clear D. The germline V and J ends were trimmed by 2 bases and 4 bases, with 9 bases remaining between them. Per germline, CDR1 SGHDN and CDR2 FVKESK. CDR3 length: 14 residues. The CDR3 nucleotides are TGTGCCAGCAGCCAATGGGAGGAGGGAAACACCATATATTTT. Residues: CASSQWEEGNTIYF.

This clone was found once. The rearrangement joins TRBV11-2 to TRBJ2-2; D unclear. V lost 3 bases, J lost 0 bases, and 2 bases lay in between. Germline V gives CDR1 SGHAT, CDR2 FQNNGV. This CDR3 spans 13 amino acids. DNA of the CDR3: TGTGCCAGCAGCTTCTCGAACACCGGGGAGCTGTTTTTT. Translating gives CASSFSNTGELFF.

The chain recombines TRBV7-8 with TRBJ1-2, with 7 positions matching TRBD1. V trimming: 5 bases; J trimming: 3 bases; junction bases outside the gene matches: 6. CDR3 length equals 14 residues. The V gene's germline CDR1 is SGHVS and CDR2 FQNEAQ. In nucleotides, the CDR3 is TGTGCCAGCAGCACGCGACAGGGCTACTATGGCTACACCTTC. Encoded protein: CASSTRQGYYGYTF.

V and J are TRBV6-1 and TRBJ1-6; no reliable D call. Germline lookup yields CDR1 MNHNS and CDR2 SASEGT. This CDR3 has 15 amino acids. The V gene lost 2 bases and the J gene lost 6 bases, with 11 bases spanning the gap. DNA for the CDR3: TGTGCCAGCAGTGAATCCGGGCGGGGTAATTCACCCCTCCACTTT. Protein sequence: CASSESGRGNSPLHF.

The chain carries TRBV6-4 and TRBJ2-7, with TRBD1 matching over 9 bases. After removal of 7 bases from V and 6 bases from J, the junction contained 7 bases not matched to a gene. CDR1 is MRHNA, CDR2 SNTAGT, per germline. CDR3 size: 13 residues. The CDR3 DNA reads TGTGCCAGCAATCGACAGGGGGAGTGCGAGCAGTACTTC. Its protein product is CASNRQGECEQYF.

V and J are TRBV27 and TRBJ2-7; D perhaps matches TRBD1 (6 bases). CDR3 length: 14 amino acids. Trimming stripped 6 bases from V and 0 bases from J, with 12 bases between. Germline V gene lookup returns CDR1 MNHEY and CDR2 SMNVEV (reference sequence). DNA of the CDR3: TGTGCCAGCAGCCCCTGGGACAACTCCTACGAGCAGTACTTC. Residues: CASSPWDNSYEQYF.